The clone carrying this TCR beta chain was found a few times. Its specificity is unknown. This sample was included in a study of blood T cells in healthy people across ages. PBMCs, at least 7 million per sample, were isolated. Together with a sample-barcoded 5' primer, a J-beta primer mix was included in a second PCR lasting about 7 to 12 cycles. TCRdb redid the calling of the 5' RACE reads with MiXCR, one entry per CDR3 protein. The sample holds approximately 1,700,000 distinct CDR3 sequences, around 42% seen once. This CDR3 has 14 residues. The germline V and J ends were trimmed by 0 bases and 7 bases, with 12 bases remaining between them. Notes on the study in general: Observed TCR beta diversity per million T cells went down as age went up. This fall followed a roughly linear course with age.

The chain combines TRBV12-3 or TRBV12-4 with TRBJ1-2; D might be TRBD1 (5 bases). The TCR comes from a human donor in good health. The sequenced sample consisted of blood. The CDR3, as DNA: TGTGCCAGCAGTTTAGCCGACAGCCTTCGTGGCTACACCTTC. Translating gives CASSLADSLRGYTF.